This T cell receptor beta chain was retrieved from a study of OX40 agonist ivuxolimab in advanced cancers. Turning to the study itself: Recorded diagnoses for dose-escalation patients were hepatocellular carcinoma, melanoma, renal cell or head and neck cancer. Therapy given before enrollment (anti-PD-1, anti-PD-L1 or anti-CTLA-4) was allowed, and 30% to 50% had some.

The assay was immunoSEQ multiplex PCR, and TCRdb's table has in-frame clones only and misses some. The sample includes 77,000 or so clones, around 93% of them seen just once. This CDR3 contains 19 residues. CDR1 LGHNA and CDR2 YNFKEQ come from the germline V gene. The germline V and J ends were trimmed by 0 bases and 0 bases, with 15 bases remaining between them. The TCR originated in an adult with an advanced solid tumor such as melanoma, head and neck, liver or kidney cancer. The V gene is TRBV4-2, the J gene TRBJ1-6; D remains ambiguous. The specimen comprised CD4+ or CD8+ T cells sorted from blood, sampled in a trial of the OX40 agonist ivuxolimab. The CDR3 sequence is CASSQDSSSERSYNSPLHF. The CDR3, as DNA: TGTGCCAGCAGCCAAGATAGCAGTTCGGAGCGCTCCTATAATTCACCCCTCCACTTT.